These T cell receptor beta chains were read from a single sample in a study of blood T cell repertoires in COVID-19. The protocol was immunoSEQ multiplex PCR, while the TCRdb copy is restricted to in-frame clones and leaves out a portion. The sample has about 10,000 clones, 70% to 90% seen once. The specimen was peripheral blood. The receptors stem from a human donor in a cohort sampled during active COVID-19. CDR3s include the opening cysteine and the closing phenylalanine or tryptophan. Fields, in order: V gene, D gene, clone size, J gene, CDR3 DNA, CDR3 protein. D genes are given only for firm matches. Clone size is given for some rows only: seen once, a few or many times, or a class if the clone is expanded.

v_call: TRBV28; d_call: TRBD1; clone_size: NA; j_call: TRBJ1-2; cdr3_nt: TGTGCCAGCAGCCGACAGGGGTATGGCTACACCTTC; cdr3_aa: CASSRQGYGYTF
v_call: TRBV19; d_call: NA; clone_size: NA; j_call: TRBJ2-2; cdr3_nt: TGTGCCAGTAGGACCCAAGCTTCGGGATTTTCCGGGGAGCTGTTTTTT; cdr3_aa: CASRTQASGFSGELFF
v_call: TRBV28; d_call: NA; clone_size: NA; j_call: TRBJ2-1; cdr3_nt: TGTGCCAGCAGTTTTGTGGGAGCAGCATACAATGAGCAGTTCTTC; cdr3_aa: CASSFVGAAYNEQFF
v_call: TRBV5-5; d_call: TRBD1; clone_size: NA; j_call: TRBJ2-7; cdr3_nt: TGTGCCAGCAGCTCCGGGACAGGCTCCTACGAGCAGTACTTC; cdr3_aa: CASSSGTGSYEQYF
v_call: TRBV9; d_call: TRBD2; clone_size: NA; j_call: TRBJ2-7; cdr3_nt: TGTGCCAGCAGCGTAGGCGGACTAGCGGGGGCCTACGAGCAGTACTTC; cdr3_aa: CASSVGGLAGAYEQYF
v_call: TRBV25-1; d_call: TRBD2; clone_size: NA; j_call: TRBJ2-5; cdr3_nt: TGTGCCAGCAGTGAAAATAGCGGGAGGGCCTTTGAGACCCAGTACTTC; cdr3_aa: CASSENSGRAFETQYF
v_call: TRBV24-1; d_call: TRBD1; clone_size: NA; j_call: TRBJ1-5; cdr3_nt: TGTGCCACCAGTGATACCGGACAGGGGGGAATGCCCCAGCATTTT; cdr3_aa: CATSDTGQGGMPQHF
v_call: TRBV7-9; d_call: TRBD1; clone_size: NA; j_call: TRBJ2-3; cdr3_nt: TGTGCCAGCAGCCGGCGGACAGGGGCCGGCACAGATACGCAGTATTTT; cdr3_aa: CASSRRTGAGTDTQYF
v_call: TRBV15; d_call: TRBD1; clone_size: NA; j_call: TRBJ1-1; cdr3_nt: TGTGCCACCAGCAGGGACAGGGGCCGAATTGAAGCTTTCTTT; cdr3_aa: CATSRDRGRIEAFF
v_call: TRBV7-2; d_call: NA; clone_size: NA; j_call: TRBJ2-5; cdr3_nt: TGTGCCAGCAGCTTAGCAGGGGCTAGTGAGACCCAGTACTTC; cdr3_aa: CASSLAGASETQYF
v_call: TRBV27; d_call: TRBD1; clone_size: NA; j_call: TRBJ2-1; cdr3_nt: TGTGCCAGCAGTTCCCTATCCCCCCAGGGGGCATATGAGCAGTTCTTC; cdr3_aa: CASSSLSPQGAYEQFF
v_call: TRBV20-1; d_call: NA; clone_size: NA; j_call: TRBJ1-4; cdr3_nt: TGCAGTGCTAGTCAGACGGGACTTAATGAAAAACTGTTTTTT; cdr3_aa: CSASQTGLNEKLFF
v_call: TRBV28; d_call: TRBD2; clone_size: NA; j_call: TRBJ2-4; cdr3_nt: TGTGCCAGCAGTTTATTGGGGGGAGGGCCCCCCAAAAACATTCAGTACTTC; cdr3_aa: CASSLLGGGPPKNIQYF
v_call: TRBV2; d_call: TRBD2; clone_size: NA; j_call: TRBJ2-1; cdr3_nt: TGTGCCAGCAAGGGTGGCGGGAGTTTTAACAATGAGCAGTTCTTC; cdr3_aa: CASKGGGSFNNEQFF
v_call: TRBV4-1; d_call: TRBD1; clone_size: NA; j_call: TRBJ1-1; cdr3_nt: TGCGCCAGCAGCCAAGACTTAACAGGGGCCGGCACTGAAGCTTTCTTT; cdr3_aa: CASSQDLTGAGTEAFF
v_call: TRBV6-2/TRBV6-3; d_call: TRBD2; clone_size: NA; j_call: TRBJ2-1; cdr3_nt: TGTGCCAGCAGTTACCCCGGGACTAGCGGGATTGTGTCCTACAATGAGCAGTTCTTC; cdr3_aa: CASSYPGTSGIVSYNEQFF
v_call: TRBV6-6; d_call: NA; clone_size: NA; j_call: TRBJ2-1; cdr3_nt: TGTGCCAGCGAGCCCTATCGAGATCATGAGCAGTTCTTC; cdr3_aa: CASEPYRDHEQFF
v_call: TRBV7-2; d_call: NA; clone_size: NA; j_call: TRBJ2-2; cdr3_nt: TGTGCCAGCACCGTTACCGGGACTTGGAACACCGGGGAGCTGTTTTTT; cdr3_aa: CASTVTGTWNTGELFF
v_call: TRBV27; d_call: TRBD2; clone_size: NA; j_call: TRBJ2-2; cdr3_nt: TGTGCCAGCAGTTTAAAGGGTCCTAGGGTTAGCGGGAGGGCCTGGACCGGGGAGCTGTTTTTT; cdr3_aa: CASSLKGPRVSGRAWTGELFF
v_call: TRBV7-9; d_call: NA; clone_size: NA; j_call: TRBJ2-7; cdr3_nt: TGTGCCAGCAGCCCCGACAGCCGGTCCTACGAGCAGTACTTC; cdr3_aa: CASSPDSRSYEQYF
v_call: TRBV2; d_call: TRBD2; clone_size: few; j_call: TRBJ2-3; cdr3_nt: TGTGCCAGCAGTTTTCCGACTAGCTCCTTCACAGATACGCAGTATTTT; cdr3_aa: CASSFPTSSFTDTQYF
v_call: TRBV2; d_call: NA; clone_size: NA; j_call: TRBJ2-5; cdr3_nt: TGTGCCAGCAGTGAGCCTCTAGCAGAGCAAGAGACCCAGTACTTC; cdr3_aa: CASSEPLAEQETQYF
v_call: TRBV28; d_call: NA; clone_size: NA; j_call: TRBJ2-1; cdr3_nt: TGTGCCAGCAGTTCAGAAGAAGACCGGCGGTCCTACAATGAGCAGTTCTTC; cdr3_aa: CASSSEEDRRSYNEQFF
v_call: TRBV30; d_call: NA; clone_size: NA; j_call: TRBJ1-1; cdr3_nt: TGTGCCTGGAGTAAGGGGGAGGGGAACACTGAAGCTTTCTTT; cdr3_aa: CAWSKGEGNTEAFF
v_call: TRBV12-3/TRBV12-4; d_call: TRBD2; clone_size: once; j_call: TRBJ2-2; cdr3_nt: TGTGCCAGCAGTTGGGGGGGAACCGGGGAGCTGTTTTTT; cdr3_aa: CASSWGGTGELFF
v_call: TRBV5-1; d_call: NA; clone_size: NA; j_call: TRBJ1-1; cdr3_nt: TGCGCCAGCAGCTCGCAGGTCTCGAACACTGAAGCTTTCTTT; cdr3_aa: CASSSQVSNTEAFF
v_call: TRBV7-9; d_call: NA; clone_size: NA; j_call: TRBJ2-7; cdr3_nt: TGTGCCAGCAGCTCGGACAGCGAGCAGTACTTC; cdr3_aa: CASSSDSEQYF
v_call: TRBV7-2; d_call: TRBD2; clone_size: few; j_call: TRBJ2-7; cdr3_nt: TGTGCCAGCAGCTTAGCGGGAGGGTCCTACGAGCAGTACTTC; cdr3_aa: CASSLAGGSYEQYF
v_call: TRBV13; d_call: TRBD2; clone_size: NA; j_call: TRBJ2-1; cdr3_nt: TGTGCCAGCAGCTTAGGTGAACTAGCGGGAGGGGGGTTCTTC; cdr3_aa: CASSLGELAGGGFF
v_call: TRBV7-2; d_call: NA; clone_size: NA; j_call: TRBJ1-2; cdr3_nt: TGTGCCAGCAGCTTAGTGGCGGCAGCAGTCCATGGCTACACCTTC; cdr3_aa: CASSLVAAAVHGYTF
v_call: TRBV6-5; d_call: NA; clone_size: NA; j_call: TRBJ2-7; cdr3_nt: TGCGCTACCACAGCCTACGAGCAGTACTTC; cdr3_aa: CATTAYEQYF
v_call: TRBV3-1/TRBV3-2; d_call: NA; clone_size: NA; j_call: TRBJ2-7; cdr3_nt: TGTGCCAGCAGCCAAGGAGGGTCATTCCCGTACTTC; cdr3_aa: CASSQGGSFPYF
v_call: TRBV9; d_call: NA; clone_size: NA; j_call: TRBJ2-2; cdr3_nt: TGTGCCAGCAGCGTACCAGTCACCGGGGAGCTGTTTTTT; cdr3_aa: CASSVPVTGELFF
v_call: TRBV28; d_call: TRBD1; clone_size: NA; j_call: TRBJ1-4; cdr3_nt: TGTGCCAGCAGTTCGGGGACAGTTTGGGAAAAACTGTTTTTT; cdr3_aa: CASSSGTVWEKLFF
v_call: TRBV6-1; d_call: TRBD1; clone_size: NA; j_call: TRBJ2-7; cdr3_nt: TGTGCCAGCAGTGAAGATCTTGGGACAGGGGTTTCCGAGCAGTACTTC; cdr3_aa: CASSEDLGTGVSEQYF
v_call: TRBV28; d_call: NA; clone_size: once; j_call: TRBJ1-4; cdr3_nt: TGTGCCAGCAGTTTGAGGGAAAAACTGTTTTTT; cdr3_aa: CASSLREKLFF
v_call: TRBV28; d_call: NA; clone_size: NA; j_call: TRBJ1-1; cdr3_nt: TGTGCCAGCAGTTTAATGGCGGGGACTGAAGCTTTCTTT; cdr3_aa: CASSLMAGTEAFF
v_call: TRBV28; d_call: NA; clone_size: NA; j_call: TRBJ2-5; cdr3_nt: TGTGCCAGCAGTTCCCCCACCGGGGGAAAAGAGACCCAGTACTTC; cdr3_aa: CASSSPTGGKETQYF
v_call: TRBV5-1; d_call: TRBD2; clone_size: NA; j_call: TRBJ2-5; cdr3_nt: TGCGCCAGCAGTTCTAGCGGGAGAAATGAAGAGACCCAGTACTTC; cdr3_aa: CASSSSGRNEETQYF
v_call: TRBV6-2/TRBV6-3; d_call: TRBD2; clone_size: NA; j_call: TRBJ2-1; cdr3_nt: TGTGCCAGCAGTTACGGGGTAGCGGGTCATCCCTACAATGAGCAGTTCTTC; cdr3_aa: CASSYGVAGHPYNEQFF
v_call: TRBV2; d_call: TRBD2; clone_size: NA; j_call: TRBJ2-1; cdr3_nt: TGTGCCAGCAGTGAAGCGGGTGGCGGGAGGCGCGCCTACAATGAGCAGTTCTTC; cdr3_aa: CASSEAGGGRRAYNEQFF
v_call: TRBV18; d_call: NA; clone_size: few; j_call: TRBJ1-1; cdr3_nt: TGTGCCAGCTCGCCCCGGCGGGGAAACACTGAAGCTTTCTTT; cdr3_aa: CASSPRRGNTEAFF